These 13 T cell receptor beta chains were sequenced from one sample in a study of T cell responses to AZD1222 COVID-19 vaccine. Libraries were prepared by immunoSEQ multiplex PCR; TCRdb keeps only in-frame clonotypes and omits some of them. The sample has roughly 96,000 clones; 88% are singletons. This sample comprised peripheral blood, obtained on day 0 of AZD1222 vaccination. All receptors come from an adult in good health.

The V and J genes are TRBV6-5 and TRBJ2-7; D call uncertain. The CDR3 sequence is 13 residues long. Trimming removed 2 bases at V and 7 bases at J, with 12 bases between. The germline V gene has CDR1 MNHEY and CDR2 SVGAGI. The CDR3 spells CASSYMQAEEQYF. The CDR3 DNA reads as TGTGCCAGCAGTTACATGCAGGCGGAGGAGCAGTACTTC.

This clone has just a few counts. The chain carries TRBV2 and TRBJ2-7; 10 bases are a match to TRBD1. The V and J ends lost 0 bases and 5 bases, in that order; junction bases with no gene match: 4. CDR3 length: 15 amino acids. The germline V gene has CDR1 SNHLY and CDR2 FYNNEI. The CDR3 nucleotides are TGTGCCAGCAGTGAAGCGCAGGGACAGGGGAACGAGCAGTACTTC. Translating gives CASSEAQGQGNEQYF. Filled out from reference TRBV2 and TRBJ2-7, the complete variable domain reads EPEVTQTPSHQVTQMGQEVILRCVPISNHLYFYWYRQILGQKVEFLVSFYNNEISEKSEIFDDQFSVERPDGSNFTLKIRSTKLEDSAMYFCASSEAQGQGNEQYFGPGTRLTVT.

V and J are TRBV27 and TRBJ2-5; the D gene is possibly TRBD2 (5 bases). Per germline, CDR1 MNHEY and CDR2 SMNVEV (reference sequence). CDR3 length: 18 residues. V dropped 8 bases and J dropped 1 base, with 26 bases sitting between them. CDR3 amino acids: CASSPFEGLLAFQETQYF. CDR3 sequence (DNA): TGTGCCAGCTCCCCATTTGAGGGCCTTCTGGCATTCCAAGAGACCCAGTACTTC.

V usage is TRBV18 and J usage is TRBJ2-5; 12 bases agree with TRBD2. The CDR3 runs 18 residues. The trim removed 3 bases at V and 5 bases at J, leaving 13 bases unmatched. Germline CDR1 reads KGHSH; CDR2 reads LQKENI. CDR3 region: CASSPPTSGSKSDETQYF. The CDR3 bases are TGTGCCAGCTCACCGCCGACTAGCGGGAGCAAGAGTGACGAGACCCAGTACTTC.

The chain employs TRBV2 and TRBJ2-7, with no clear D. The CDR3 totals 12 residues. The germline V gene encodes CDR1 SNHLY and CDR2 FYNNEI. Trimming pared 8 bases from V and 2 bases from J, leaving 10 bases between. The CDR3 region has the DNA TGTGCCAGCTCGCGTACTGCCTACGAGCAGTACTTC. Its translation: CASSRTAYEQYF.

V and J are TRBV10-3 and TRBJ2-1; 8 nucleotides align to TRBD2. CDR1 and CDR2 (germline): ENHRY, SYGVKD. This CDR3 is built from 14 residues. Unmatched junction bases numbered 3, after V lost 3 bases and J lost 5 bases. The CDR3 nucleotides are TGTGCCATCAGTGACACTAGCGGAGACAATGAGCAGTTCTTC. Translation: CAISDTSGDNEQFF.

The V call is TRBV28, the J call TRBJ2-7; 7 bases line up with TRBD2. The J segment lost 3 bases and the V segment lost 2 bases, leaving 7 bases of the junction unmatched. Germline V gene data show CDR1 as MDHEN and CDR2 as SYDVKM. This CDR3 has 15 residues. CDR3 amino acids: CASSLRASGNYEQYF. The CDR3 DNA sequence: TGTGCCAGCAGTTTAAGGGCTAGCGGAAACTACGAGCAGTACTTC.

V and J are TRBV19 and TRBJ1-3; D not certain. V was pared by 6 bases and J by 0 bases, with 15 bases between. Germline V gene sequence: CDR1 LNHDA, CDR2 SQIVND (reference sequence). CDR3 length equals 16 residues. The DNA for the CDR3 is TGTGCCAGTAGCGCCTTCACAGCCGACTCTGGAAACACCATATATTTT. It encodes CASSAFTADSGNTIYF.

The CDR3, as DNA: TGTGCCAGCAGCAGACGGGACTATTCTACCTACGAGCAGTACTTC. Its translation is CASSRRDYSTYEQYF. This chain uses TRBV5-4 with TRBJ2-7, with TRBD2 matching over 7 bases. The CDR3 has 15 residues. The ends lost 4 bases at V and 2 bases at J; junction bases unmatched: 9. Germline V gene sequence: CDR1 SGHNT, CDR2 YYREEE (reference sequence). The full variable domain, its missing parts supplied by reference TRBV5-4 and TRBJ2-7, is ETGVTQSPTHLIKTRGQQVTLRCSSQSGHNTVSWYQQALGQGPQFIFQYYREEENGRGNFPPRFSGLQFPNYSSELNVNALELDDSALYLCASSRRDYSTYEQYFGPGTRLTVT.

Here the CDR3 reads CASRPSAGLAAQYF. In DNA, the CDR3 is TGTGCCAGCAGACCGTCAGCGGGACTAGCGGCCCAGTACTTC. The chain uses TRBV7-2 and TRBJ2-5; 11 bases align to TRBD2. Losses at the gene ends were 6 bases for V and 9 bases for J; bases not matched to a gene: 9. The CDR3 runs to 14 residues. CDR1 SGHTA and CDR2 FQGNSA come from the germline V gene.

The chain has TRBV5-1 and TRBJ1-1, with D possibly TRBD1 on 5 matching bases. Germline V gives CDR1 SGHRS, CDR2 YFSETQ. Trimming stripped 3 bases from V and 5 bases from J, with 20 bases between. The CDR3 consists of 16 residues. This chain's CDR3 is CASSWDAGTFETEAFF. The CDR3 DNA reads TGCGCCAGCAGCTGGGATGCCGGGACGTTCGAAACTGAAGCTTTCTTT. Filled out from reference TRBV5-1 and TRBJ1-1, the complete variable domain reads KAGVTQTPRYLIKTRGQQVTLSCSPISGHRSVSWYQQTPGQGLQFLFEYFSETQRNKGNFPGRFSGRQFSNSRSEMNVSTLELGDSALYLCASSWDAGTFETEAFFGQGTRLTVV.

The V and J genes are TRBV18 and TRBJ1-2; possible D gene TRBD1, 6 bases. This CDR3 comprises 14 residues. CDR1 is KGHSH, CDR2 LQKENI, per germline. The V gene lost 6 bases and the J gene lost 7 bases, with 18 bases spanning the gap. In nucleotides, the CDR3 is TGTGCCAGCTCCCTCCAAGTTGGGGGCGTTGGCTACACCTTC. This gives the protein CASSLQVGGVGYTF.

The V call is TRBV30, the J call TRBJ1-2, with D possibly being TRBD1 (6 bases). Trimming took off 4 bases at V and 4 bases at J, with 19 bases between the two ends. CDR3 size: 15 residues. The V gene's germline CDR1 is GTSNPN and CDR2 SVGIG (reference sequence). The CDR3 nucleotides are TGTGCCTGGATCAAAGGGGCAGGGGACATCTATGGCTACACCTTC. Encoded protein: CAWIKGAGDIYGYTF.